One T cell receptor beta chain is described in this entry. The source of the sample is a study of T cell clones after liver transplantation. Using immunoSEQ multiplex PCR, the repertoire was profiled, and TCRdb retains in-frame clones only, with some absent. The table includes approximately 68,000 clones, around 80% detected once. Sequencing was performed on CD4+ T cells from blood, taken before liver transplant. The source of this sequence is a human donor who received a liver transplant.

CDR3 coding DNA: TGTGCCAGCTCACCACCGGGGGCGCGAAGCTACGAGCAGTACTTC. Protein product: CASSPPGARSYEQYF. The chain links TRBV18 to TRBJ2-7; a possible D gene is TRBD1 (6 bases). V was shortened by 0 bases and J by 3 bases, with 12 bases between the two germline ends. The CDR3 is made up of 15 amino acids. CDR1 is KGHSH, CDR2 LQKENI, per germline.